Reported below is one T cell receptor (beta chain). The sample belongs to a study of blood T cell repertoires in COVID-19. Overall study: Whether acute or convalescent, the COVID-19 samples came from the United States, Italy and Spain. Sample material is recorded as cDNA or gDNA derived from T cells, B-cell-depleted T cells, or PBMCs.

This CDR3 is 11 amino acids long. Germline V gene sequence: CDR1 SGHAT, CDR2 FQNNGV. The V and J ends lost 0 bases and 9 bases respectively, with 5 bases between them. Sequencing used immunoSEQ multiplex PCR; TCRdb keeps in-frame clones, though not all of them. The table shows more than 250,000 clones, with 80% to 90% occurring only once. The V gene is TRBV11-2, the J gene TRBJ2-5; D gene ambiguous. The sequenced sample was peripheral blood. The receptor comes from a man aged 45 to 65 with active or convalescent COVID-19. In DNA form, the CDR3 reads TGTGCCAGCAGCTTAGATCAGGCCCAGTACTTC. Translating it yields CASSLDQAQYF. Variable domain in full (rest from reference TRBV11-2 and TRBJ2-5): EAGVAQSPRYKIIEKRQSVAFWCNPISGHATLYWYQQILGQGPKLLIQFQNNGVVDDSQLPKDRFSAERLKGVDSTLKIQPAKLEDSAVYLCASSLDQAQYFGPGTRLLVL.